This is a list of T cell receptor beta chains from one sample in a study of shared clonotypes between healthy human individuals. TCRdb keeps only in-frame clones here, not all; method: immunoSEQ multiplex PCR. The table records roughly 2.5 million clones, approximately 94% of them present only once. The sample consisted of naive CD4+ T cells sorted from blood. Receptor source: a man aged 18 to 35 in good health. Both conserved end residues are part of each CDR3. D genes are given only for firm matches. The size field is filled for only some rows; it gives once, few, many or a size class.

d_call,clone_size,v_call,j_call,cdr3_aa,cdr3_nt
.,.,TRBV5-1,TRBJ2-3,CASSLAYGAISTDTQYF,TGCGCCAGCAGCTTGGCGTATGGAGCGATCAGCACAGATACGCAGTATTTT
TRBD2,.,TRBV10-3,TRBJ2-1,CAISRIAGGRVNEQFF,TGTGCCATCAGTCGAATAGCGGGGGGGCGTGTCAATGAGCAGTTCTTC
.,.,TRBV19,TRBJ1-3,CASSIDRGNTIYF,TGTGCCAGTAGTATCGACCGCGGAAACACCATATATTTT
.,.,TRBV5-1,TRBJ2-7,CASSFTPTGSGYEQYF,TGCGCCAGCAGCTTTACTCCGACAGGATCCGGCTACGAGCAGTACTTC
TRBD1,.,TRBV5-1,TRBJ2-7,CASSLDRASYEQYF,TGCGCCAGCAGCCTGGACAGGGCCTCCTACGAGCAGTACTTC
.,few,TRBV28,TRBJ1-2,CASSREIYGYTF,TGTGCCAGCTCCCGGGAGATCTATGGCTACACCTTC
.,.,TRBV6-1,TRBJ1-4,CASSEGMVGEKLFF,TGTGCCAGCAGTGAAGGAATGGTTGGCGAAAAACTGTTTTTT
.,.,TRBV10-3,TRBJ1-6,CAISEREQSNSPLHF,TGTGCCATCAGTGAACGCGAACAGTCTAATTCACCCCTCCACTTT
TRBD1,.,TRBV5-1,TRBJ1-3,CASSPGTGTSGNTIYF,TGCGCCAGCAGCCCGGGGACAGGGACCTCTGGAAACACCATATATTTT
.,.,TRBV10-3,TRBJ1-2,CAISESAGIYGYTF,TGTGCCATCAGTGAGTCTGCAGGAATCTATGGCTACACCTTC
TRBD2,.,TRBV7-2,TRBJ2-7,CASSRGLAGVSEQYF,TGTGCCAGCAGCCGGGGACTAGCGGGAGTATCTGAGCAGTACTTC
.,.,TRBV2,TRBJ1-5,CASKAPRDNQPQHF,TGTGCCAGCAAAGCCCCTCGGGACAATCAGCCCCAGCATTTT
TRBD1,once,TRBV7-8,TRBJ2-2,CASSPAGGANTGELFF,TGTGCCAGCAGCCCAGCAGGGGGTGCGAACACCGGGGAGCTGTTTTTT
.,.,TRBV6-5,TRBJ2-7,CASTQGGDEQYF,TGTGCCAGCACGCAGGGGGGGGACGAGCAGTACTTC
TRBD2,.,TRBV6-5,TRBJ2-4,CASSLAWAGRGNIQYF,TGTGCCAGCAGTTTGGCGTGGGCCGGGCGGGGGAACATTCAGTACTTC
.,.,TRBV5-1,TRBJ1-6,CASSLIGSSYNSPLHF,TGCGCCAGCAGCTTAATCGGGAGCTCCTATAATTCACCCCTCCACTTT
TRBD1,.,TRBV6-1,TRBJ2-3,CASLGTAIPDTQYF,TGTGCCAGCTTAGGGACAGCTATTCCAGATACGCAGTATTTT
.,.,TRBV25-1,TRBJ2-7,CASSERGTATEQYF,TGTGCCAGCAGTGAACGGGGGACGGCGACCGAGCAGTACTTC
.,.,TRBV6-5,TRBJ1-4,CASSRPGGEKLFF,TGTGCCAGCAGCCGTCCGGGGGGCGAAAAACTGTTTTTT
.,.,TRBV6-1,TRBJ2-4,CASSPPGTNIQYF,TGTGCCAGCAGTCCTCCCGGGACAAACATTCAGTACTTC
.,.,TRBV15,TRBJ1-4,CATSRDRLGTAYEKLFF,TGTGCCACCAGCAGAGATCGGTTAGGCACAGCCTATGAAAAACTGTTTTTT
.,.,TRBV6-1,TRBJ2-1,CASTPFGQGRRFF,TGTGCCAGCACCCCTTTCGGTCAGGGACGACGGTTCTTC
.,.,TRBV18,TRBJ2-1,CASGGSEQFF,TGTGCCAGCGGCGGGTCTGAGCAGTTCTTC
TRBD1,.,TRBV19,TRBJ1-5,CASSRSWGQGGENQPQHF,TGTGCCAGTAGTCGATCCTGGGGACAGGGGGGAGAAAATCAGCCCCAGCATTTT
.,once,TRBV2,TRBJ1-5,CASSVHRVQPQHF,TGTGCCAGCAGTGTTCACAGGGTTCAGCCCCAGCATTTT
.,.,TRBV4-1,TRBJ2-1,CASSRGQAYNEQFF,TGCGCCAGCAGCCGGGGGCAGGCGTACAATGAGCAGTTCTTC
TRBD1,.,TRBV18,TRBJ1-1,CASSVGQGIYTEAFF,TGTGCCAGCTCAGTAGGACAGGGGATCTACACTGAAGCTTTCTTT
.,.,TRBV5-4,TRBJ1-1,CASSFPRAGNTEAFF,TGTGCCAGCAGCTTTCCCAGGGCCGGAAACACTGAAGCTTTCTTT
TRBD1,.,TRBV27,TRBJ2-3,CASSLTDRGHYLDTQYF,TGTGCCAGCAGTTTAACGGACAGGGGGCATTATTTAGATACGCAGTATTTT
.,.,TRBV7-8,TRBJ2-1,CASSLVLTGAPNEQFF,TGTGCCAGCAGCTTAGTCCTAACGGGGGCACCCAATGAGCAGTTCTTC
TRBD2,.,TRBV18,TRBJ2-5,CASSPSGAETQYF,TGTGCCAGCTCACCGAGCGGGGCAGAGACCCAGTACTTC
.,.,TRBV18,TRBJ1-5,CASSPPGQTNQPQHF,TGTGCCAGCTCACCACCTGGACAAACCAATCAGCCCCAGCATTTT
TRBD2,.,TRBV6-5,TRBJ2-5,CATRTSGRETQYF,TGTGCCACCCGGACTAGCGGGAGGGAGACCCAGTACTTC
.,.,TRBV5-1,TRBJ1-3,CASSPPAGSSGNTIYF,TGCGCCAGCAGCCCGCCCGCTGGAAGCTCTGGAAACACCATATATTTT
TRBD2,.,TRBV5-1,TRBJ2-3,CASSLGTSGRTDTQYF,TGCGCCAGCAGCTTAGGGACTAGCGGGCGCACAGATACGCAGTATTTT
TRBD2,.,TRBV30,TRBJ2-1,CAWSVWRTSGAYNEQFF,TGTGCCTGGAGTGTCTGGCGGACTAGCGGGGCCTACAATGAGCAGTTCTTC
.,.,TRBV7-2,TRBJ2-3,CASSRKGGDSTDTQYF,TGTGCCAGCAGCCGTAAGGGGGGAGACAGCACAGATACGCAGTATTTT
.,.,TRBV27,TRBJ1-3,CASSLGASENTIYF,TGTGCCAGCAGTTTGGGGGCATCGGAAAACACCATATATTTT
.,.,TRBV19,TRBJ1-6,CASSIIPFNSPLHF,TGTGCCAGTAGTATAATACCCTTTAATTCACCCCTCCACTTT
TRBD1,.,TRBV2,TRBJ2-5,CASSETGAETQYF,TGTGCCAGCAGCGAGACAGGGGCGGAGACCCAGTACTTC
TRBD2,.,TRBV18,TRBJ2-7,CASSPGASGRANEQYF,TGTGCCAGCTCACCTGGGGCTAGCGGGAGGGCCAACGAGCAGTACTTC
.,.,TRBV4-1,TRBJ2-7,CASSHNSNYEQYF,TGCGCCAGCAGCCATAACAGCAACTACGAGCAGTACTTC
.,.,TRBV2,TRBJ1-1,CASKVGRANTEAFF,TGTGCCAGCAAAGTCGGCAGGGCGAACACTGAAGCTTTCTTT
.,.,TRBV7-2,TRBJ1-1,CASSLKQGTTEAFF,TGTGCCAGCAGCTTAAAACAGGGAACAACTGAAGCTTTCTTT
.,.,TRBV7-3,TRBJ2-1,CASSPDRNSYNEQFF,TGTGCCAGCAGCCCTGACAGGAACTCCTACAATGAGCAGTTCTTC
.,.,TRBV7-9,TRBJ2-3,CASSLGTDTQYF,TGTGCCAGCAGCCTGGGCACAGATACGCAGTATTTT
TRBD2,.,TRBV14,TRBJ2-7,CASSLRGDEQYF,TGTGCCAGCAGCCTTCGGGGGGACGAGCAGTACTTC